The entry below gives a single TCR beta chain sequence along with its context. At one of its ends the junction is not consistent with the germline gene, which may arise from a read error. The CDR3 has 12 amino acids. The data stem from a study of T-cell reconstitution after alpha-beta-depleted transplantation in children. TCRbeta library construction was performed incorporating unique molecular identifiers. Each CDR3 protein gets one entry after TCRdb re-called the PCR reads with MiXCR. The sample has about 640,000 distinct CDR3 sequences; roughly 17% are singletons. Sequencing used PBMCs from the stem cell graft donor, obtained from the stem cell graft. V gene TRBV12-3 or TRBV12-4 combines with J gene TRBJ2-1; 8 nucleotides line up with TRBD1. This receptor was identified in a human donor who donated a stem cell graft to a child with acute myeloid leukemia. This CDR3 is CASSRTGNAQFF. CDR3 nucleotide sequence: TGTGCCAGCAGTCGGACAGGGAATGCGCAGTTCTTC.